This T cell receptor beta chain was documented in a study of shared clonotypes between healthy human individuals. About the research overall: Donors were a couple of women and a few men aged 18 to 49.

Assay used: immunoSEQ multiplex PCR; TCRdb lists only in-frame clones, some missing. The sample carries more than 500,000 clones, approximately 95% recorded once. Notes on this clone: What it binds is unknown.

With V trimmed by 4 bases and J by 3 bases, 4 bases remained unmatched. CDR3 length: 15 residues. Germline lookup yields CDR1 SGHDT and CDR2 YYEEEE. Study conclusions and caveats: In a few donors, around 5% of naive CD4 clonotypes appeared in common. Sequencing depth was a factor that was expected to affect clonotype sharing among donors.

Naive CD8 cells, CD45RO-negative and positively selected for CCR7, excluded terminally differentiated effector memory CD45RA+ cells. The receptor comes from a young woman in good health. The sequenced sample was naive CD8+ T cells sorted from blood. J is TRBJ2-7 and V is TRBV5-6; TRBD2 matches 13 bases. Here the CDR3 DNA reads TGTGCCAGCAGCCTGGGACTAGCGGGATACTACGAGCAGTACTTC. It codes for CASSLGLAGYYEQYF.